This TCR beta chain was profiled in a study of CD8 T cells in ankylosing spondylitis. Points from the study as a whole: About 8 highly homologous variants made up a TCR beta motif, and this motif appeared characteristic of ankylosing spondylitis blood. Both synovial fluid and blood in reactive arthritis had previously been reported to carry some motif variants. Matched ankylosing spondylitis synovial fluid reportedly showed significant enrichment of disease-linked clones.

CDR3 length equals 13 residues. Worth noting for this clonotype: Antigen: not known.

Preparation of TCR beta libraries was done by quantitative 5'-RACE with molecular barcodes. In TCRdb, the 5' RACE reads were re-called with MiXCR into one record per CDR3 protein. This table has approximately 400,000 distinct CDR3 sequences, approximately 17% appearing once. The chain employs TRBV21-1 and TRBJ2-7; TRBD1, as called in the table, went unchecked against the DNA. TRBV21-1 is reported as a pseudogene. The clonotype was recovered from a male donor with ankylosing spondylitis. Sequencing input: blood, either unsorted or a sorted T cell fraction (not recorded which). Here the CDR3 DNA reads TGTGCCAGCAGCACACCAGGGAGCCCCGAGCAGTACTTC. Protein product: CASSTPGSPEQYF.